This TCR beta chain was identified during a study of T-cell reconstitution after alpha-beta-depleted transplantation in children. V shed 2 bases and J shed 0 bases, with 8 bases lying between them. The germline CDR1 and CDR2 sequences are KGHSH and LQKENI. CDR3 length: 15 residues. This clonotype was seen a few times. TCRbeta library preparation incorporated unique molecular identifiers. Each CDR3 protein is one row after TCRdb ran MiXCR on the PCR reads. The data hold a few hundred thousand distinct CDR3 sequences, with more than 10% observed a single time. The source is a human donor who donated a stem cell graft to a child with Fanconi anemia. The starting material was PBMCs, obtained from the stem cell graft. The chain links TRBV18 to TRBJ2-4; D is undetermined. CDR3 loop: CASSPDVIAKNIQYF. The CDR3 region has the DNA TGTGCCAGCTCACCAGACGTCATAGCCAAAAACATTCAGTACTTC.